This T cell receptor beta chain originates from a study of naive and memory T cell subsets. Notes on the study in general: A few larger clonotypes appeared in naive repertoires, especially CD8, possibly memory cells re-expressing CD45RA.

Both TRBC1 and TRBC2 were covered by a beta constant-region primer of two equimolar oligonucleotides. Nested alpha and beta constant-region primers with the SP2 primer drove four PCR rounds on ligated cDNA. In TCRdb, the UMI-ligation and nested PCR reads were re-called with MiXCR into one record per CDR3 protein. Of about 150,000 distinct CDR3 sequences listed, approximately 22% are singletons. In its sample, this clonotype was seen many times. The antigen remains undetermined. The CDR3 contains 11 residues. Trimming took 5 bases from V and 10 from J, leaving 12 bases between them. Germline V gene data show CDR1 as DFQATT and CDR2 as SNEGSKA (reference sequence).

The material sequenced was naive CD4+ T cells from blood. The TCR originated in a human donor in good health. The rearrangement joins TRBV20-1 to TRBJ2-1; D ambiguous. The CDR3 region has the DNA TGCAGTGCTGTACCGCAGCTGGAGCAGTTCTTC. This gives the protein CSAVPQLEQFF.